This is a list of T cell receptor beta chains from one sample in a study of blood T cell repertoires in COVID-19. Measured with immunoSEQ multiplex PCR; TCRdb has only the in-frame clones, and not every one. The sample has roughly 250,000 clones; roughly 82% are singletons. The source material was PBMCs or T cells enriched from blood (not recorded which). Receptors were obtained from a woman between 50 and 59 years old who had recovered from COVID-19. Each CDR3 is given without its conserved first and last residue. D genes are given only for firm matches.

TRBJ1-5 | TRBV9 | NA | ASSVATQAPQH
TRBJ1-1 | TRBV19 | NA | ASSQAGLLNTEAF
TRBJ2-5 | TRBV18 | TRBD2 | ASRRGEGETQY
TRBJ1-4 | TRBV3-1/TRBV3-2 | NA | ASSHSLVSNEKLF
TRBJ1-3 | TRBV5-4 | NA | ASSSYRKGDTIY
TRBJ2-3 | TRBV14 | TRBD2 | ASSQIASGSNPDTQY
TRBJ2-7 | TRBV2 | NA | ASSDSGWPYEQY
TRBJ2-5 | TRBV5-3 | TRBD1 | ARSPSVTGKQETQY
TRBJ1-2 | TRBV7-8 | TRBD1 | ASSLEGGYNYGYT
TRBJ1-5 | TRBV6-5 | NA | ATRSGRGSNQPQH
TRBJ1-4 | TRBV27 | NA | ASSARNLANEKLF
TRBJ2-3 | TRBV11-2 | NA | ASSGAHSTDTQY
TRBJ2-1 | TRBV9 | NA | ASSVGGGRGEQF
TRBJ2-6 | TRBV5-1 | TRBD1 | ASSLAGGSAGANVLT
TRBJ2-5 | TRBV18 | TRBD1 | ASSLDRAGETQY
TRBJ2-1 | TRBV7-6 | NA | ASSPGVEQF
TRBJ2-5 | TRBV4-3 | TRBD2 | ASSRGLAGIETQY
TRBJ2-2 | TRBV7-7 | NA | ASSLTGNTGELF
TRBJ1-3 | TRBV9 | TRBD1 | ASSVEGQGTPGNTIY
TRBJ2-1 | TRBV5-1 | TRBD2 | ASTRTSGRDGEQF
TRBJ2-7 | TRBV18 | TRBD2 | ASSPGGSGGLNEQY
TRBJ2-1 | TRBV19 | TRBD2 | ASSGGGPYNEQF
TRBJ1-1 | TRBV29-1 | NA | SVLVGGWTEAF